This T cell receptor beta chain was profiled in a study of blood T cell repertoires in COVID-19. Study as a whole: Sites across the United States, Italy and Spain contributed samples from acute and convalescent COVID-19. Sample material is recorded as cDNA or gDNA derived from T cells, B-cell-depleted T cells, or PBMCs.

How the authors handled the data: Amplification from reference gene primers served as the basis for estimated nucleated cell counts. Sequencing used immunoSEQ multiplex PCR; TCRdb keeps in-frame clones, though not all of them. The V and J calls and clone size were taken over from that table, and D and trimming were inferred from the DNA. The sample has just under 60,000 clones, around 79% seen once. Germline V lookup: CDR1 SGHAT, CDR2 FQNNGV. Trimming pared 5 bases from V and 2 bases from J, leaving 13 bases between. This CDR3 comprises 14 residues. This rearrangement joins TRBV11-2 to TRBJ2-7; weak D call: TRBD2 (5 bases). This receptor was obtained from a human donor in a cohort sampled during active COVID-19. Material for sequencing was peripheral blood. CDR3 region: CASSPGSTPYEQYF. CDR3 nucleotides: TGTGCCAGCAGCCCGGGATCGACTCCCTACGAGCAGTACTTC. Together with reference TRBV11-2 and TRBJ2-7, the CDR3 gives the full variable domain: EAGVAQSPRYKIIEKRQSVAFWCNPISGHATLYWYQQILGQGPKLLIQFQNNGVVDDSQLPKDRFSAERLKGVDSTLKIQPAKLEDSAVYLCASSPGSTPYEQYFGPGTRLTVT.